Shown below are 31 T cell receptor beta chains from a single sample sequenced in a study of blood T cell repertoires in COVID-19. Here immunoSEQ multiplex PCR was the method, and the copy in TCRdb shows in-frame clones only, minus some. Here the sample spans under 130,000 clones, over 75% being singletons. The sample comprised peripheral blood. The origin of the receptors is a man over 45 with acute or convalescent COVID-19.

The genes are TRBV19 and TRBJ1-5; 9 bases fit TRBD1. Germline V gene sequence: CDR1 LNHDA, CDR2 SQIVND (reference sequence). V dropped 8 bases and J dropped 5; count of bases not matched to a gene: 4. This CDR3 contains 13 residues. CDR3 coding DNA: TGTGCCAGTGGCCGGGACAGGGATCAGCCCCAGCATTTT. It codes for CASGRDRDQPQHF.

The chain recombines TRBV11-2 with TRBJ2-7; 8 bases agree with TRBD2. V was clipped by 3 bases and J by 9 bases; unmatched bases: 16. Per germline, CDR1 SGHAT and CDR2 FQNNGV. CDR3 length: 16 residues. CDR3 sequence: CASSFVSGATTLGQYF. DNA of the CDR3: TGTGCCAGCAGCTTTGTTAGCGGGGCTACCACGCTAGGGCAGTACTTC.

This clone was found once. This sequence joins TRBV27 and TRBJ2-7; perhaps TRBD2 as D (6 bases). The CDR3 consists of 16 residues. V dropped 0 bases and J dropped 2 bases, with 14 bases sitting between them. CDR1 is MNHEY and CDR2 is SMNVEV in the germline V gene (reference sequence). The CDR3 loop reads CASSLSGTGGPYEQYF. The CDR3 DNA reads TGTGCCAGCAGTTTATCTGGGACCGGGGGACCCTACGAGCAGTACTTC.

The chain links TRBV9 to TRBJ2-7, with 9 bases aligning to TRBD2. Germline CDR1 SGDLS, CDR2 YYNGEE. This CDR3 comprises 15 residues. With 4 bases clipped from V and 0 bases from J, the junction kept 5 bases outside the gene matches. This CDR3 is CASSISGGSSYEQYF. CDR3 sequence (DNA): TGTGCCAGCAGCATTAGCGGGGGAAGCTCCTACGAGCAGTACTTC.

The V gene is TRBV21-1, the J gene TRBJ1-5. TRBV21-1 is termed a pseudogene. This CDR3 is 15 amino acids long. The CDR3 coding sequence is TGTGCCAGCAATCACGGGGTTTTAGGCAATCAGCCCCAGCATTTT. Translated: CASNHGVLGNQPQHF.

V and J are TRBV30 and TRBJ1-6, with TRBD1 identical over 7 bases. The trim removed 8 bases at V and 5 bases at J, leaving 6 bases unmatched. CDR3 length equals 13 residues. Germline V gene data show CDR1 as GTSNPN and CDR2 as SVGIG (reference sequence). The CDR3 DNA is TGTGCCAGTGGTAGGGGGCATAATTCACCCCTCCACTTT. This encodes CASGRGHNSPLHF.

This clone was detected only once. The chain joins TRBV30 to TRBJ2-1; D may be TRBD1 (6 bases). Trimming stripped 4 bases from V and 3 bases from J, with 13 bases between. The CDR3 contains 14 residues. Germline V gene sequence: CDR1 GTSNPN, CDR2 SVGIG (reference sequence). CDR3 residues: CAWNAGTNYNEQFF. The CDR3 bases are TGTGCCTGGAACGCCGGGACAAACTACAATGAGCAGTTCTTC.

This chain uses TRBV5-4 with TRBJ2-3, with 8 bases identical to TRBD2. Germline-derived CDR1 and CDR2 are SGHNT and YYREEE (reference sequence). The CDR3 covers 17 residues. After removal of 4 bases from V and 2 bases from J, the junction contained 12 bases not matched to a gene. The CDR3 reads CASSLGRTSSFTDTQYF. The CDR3 bases are TGTGCCAGCAGCCTTGGTCGGACTAGCTCGTTCACAGATACGCAGTATTTT. The full variable domain, with the rest looked up from reference TRBV5-4 and TRBJ2-3, is ETGVTQSPTHLIKTRGQQVTLRCSSQSGHNTVSWYQQALGQGPQFIFQYYREEENGRGNFPPRFSGLQFPNYSSELNVNALELDDSALYLCASSLGRTSSFTDTQYFGPGTRLTVL.

This rearrangement joins TRBV5-1 to TRBJ2-1, with 9 bases aligning to TRBD2. V lost 0 bases to trimming and J lost 6 bases; unmatched junction nucleotides: 4. Germline CDR1 reads SGHRS; CDR2 reads YFSETQ. The CDR3 consists of 15 residues. The CDR3 DNA reads TGCGCCAGCAGCTTGGGCGGGAGGGCCCTCAATGAGCAGTTCTTC. This translates into CASSLGGRALNEQFF.

V gene TRBV4-1 combines with J gene TRBJ2-5, with 7 nucleotides matching TRBD2. V lost 0 bases and J lost 3; bases outside the gene matches: 4. The V gene's germline CDR1 is MGHRA and CDR2 YSYEKL. This CDR3 is 15 amino acids long. This CDR3 is CASSQEWGGEETQYF. CDR3 sequence (DNA): TGCGCCAGCAGCCAAGAGTGGGGGGGTGAAGAGACCCAGTACTTC.

The rearrangement links TRBV24-1 to TRBJ2-3; tentative D call: TRBD1 (6 bases). Germline values: CDR1 KGHDR, CDR2 SFDVKD. The CDR3 is 18 amino acids. Trimming shortened V by 0 bases and J by 2 bases, and 17 bases separated the two germline ends. CDR3 DNA sequence: TGTGCCACCAGTGATTTGGCGGGCAACAGGGCAATCACAGATACGCAGTATTTT. It specifies CATSDLAGNRAITDTQYF.

This clone was seen a single time. The chain uses TRBV7-9 and TRBJ1-4, with 7 bases lining up with TRBD1. The CDR3 length is 13 residues. With 7 bases clipped from V and 6 bases from J, the junction kept 5 bases outside the gene matches. CDR1 and CDR2 (germline): SEHNR, FQNEAQ (reference sequence). DNA for the CDR3: TGTGCCAGCACACGGGACAGCCATGAAAAACTGTTTTTT. The encoded protein is CASTRDSHEKLFF.

The gene calls are TRBV7-9 and TRBJ2-7; TRBD2 agrees at 7 bases. The length of the CDR3 is 15 residues. Germline CDR1 is SEHNR and CDR2 is FQNEAQ (reference sequence). After removal of 7 bases from V and 3 bases from J, the junction contained 12 bases not matched to a gene. CDR3 sequence: CASTNGGTANYEQYF. CDR3 nucleotide sequence: TGTGCCAGCACCAACGGGGGGACGGCTAACTACGAGCAGTACTTC.

The V gene is TRBV11-1, the J gene TRBJ1-1, with D possibly TRBD1 on 5 matching bases. Per the germline V gene, CDR1 is SGHAT and CDR2 is FQDESV (reference sequence). V was pared by 0 bases and J by 1 base, with 9 bases between. The CDR3 consists of 15 residues. The chain's CDR3 is CASSLAGGANTEAFF. The DNA for the CDR3 is TGTGCCAGCAGCTTAGCGGGGGGAGCGAACACTGAAGCTTTCTTT.

This clone has a single count. V gene TRBV4-1 combines with J gene TRBJ1-4; 9 nucleotides match TRBD1. V lost 0 bases and J lost 5; bases outside the gene matches: 13. The CDR3 sequence is 19 residues long. In germline, CDR1 is MGHRA, CDR2 YSYEKL. The CDR3 is CASSQDQGTSGQGNEKLFF. The CDR3 bases are TGCGCCAGCAGCCAAGATCAGGGCACCTCGGGACAGGGAAATGAAAAACTGTTTTTT.

This clone was counted a single time. The V call is TRBV5-1, the J call TRBJ2-5; maybe TRBD1 (6 bases). CDR3 length equals 13 residues. Per germline, CDR1 SGHRS and CDR2 YFSETQ. V was pared by 3 bases and J by 5 bases, with 11 bases between. The CDR3 region is CASSSDSEETQYF. CDR3 bases: TGCGCCAGCAGCTCGGACAGTGAGGAGACCCAGTACTTC.

The chain carries TRBV19 and TRBJ1-1, with a weak D call TRBD1 (6 bases). Germline CDR1 reads LNHDA; CDR2 reads SQIVND (reference sequence). The CDR3 has 14 amino acids. V was clipped by 5 bases and J by 3 bases, with 13 bases between them. The CDR3: CASSPRGRYTEAFF. The CDR3 DNA reads as TGTGCCAGTAGTCCTAGGGGGAGATACACTGAAGCTTTCTTT. Supplemented by reference TRBV19 and TRBJ1-1, the full variable domain reads DGGITQSPKYLFRKEGQNVTLSCEQNLNHDAMYWYRQDPGQGLRLIYYSQIVNDFQKGDIAEGYSVSREKKESFPLTVTSAQKNPTAFYLCASSPRGRYTEAFFGQGTRLTVV.

This clone has just one count. DNA for the CDR3: TGTGCCTGCCGGGGACTAGAGATTTCGGATACGCAGTATTTT. Protein product: CACRGLEISDTQYF. This chain links TRBV30 with TRBJ2-3; 8 bases match TRBD2. Germline V gene data show CDR1 as GTSNPN and CDR2 as SVGIG (reference sequence). The CDR3 is made up of 14 amino acids. Germline trimming cut 6 bases from V and 6 bases from J; bases unmatched to any gene: 11.

This clone was seen only once. The CDR3: CATSDPHRGGMVEQFF. The CDR3 DNA reads as TGTGCCACCAGTGACCCTCACAGGGGGGGGATGGTTGAGCAGTTCTTC. V is TRBV24-1 and J is TRBJ2-1, with a weak D call TRBD1 (8 bases). V lost 4 bases and J 9 bases, leaving 21 bases between the germline ends. Germline V gene data show CDR1 as KGHDR and CDR2 as SFDVKD. The CDR3 covers 16 residues.

CDR3 protein: CASSSGLAGDTQYF. In DNA, the CDR3 is TGTGCCAGCAGTTCGGGACTAGCGGGGGATACGCAGTATTTT. The chain joins TRBV12-1 to TRBJ2-3; the table's D gene call, TRBD2, was not cross checked with the DNA. TRBV12-1 is deemed a pseudogene. CDR3 length: 14 amino acids.

The chain couples TRBV6-6 to TRBJ1-1; TRBD1 might be the D (5 bases). CDR1 is MNHNY and CDR2 is SVGAGI in the germline V gene (reference sequence). This CDR3 spans 12 amino acids. The V and J ends lost 7 bases and 6 bases respectively, with 12 bases between them. The DNA of the CDR3 is TGTGCCAGCAACCTAGGGGCAGCTGAAGCTTTCTTT. Translating gives CASNLGAAEAFF.

The DNA of the CDR3 is TGTGCCAGCAGCTCGTCGGGGGATCACAATGAGCAGTTCTTC. Translated: CASSSSGDHNEQFF. The chain combines TRBV7-3 with TRBJ2-1, with D possibly TRBD2 on 6 matching bases. CDR3 size: 14 residues. The V gene's germline CDR1 is SGHTA and CDR2 FQGTGA. V was trimmed by 4 bases and J by 5 bases, leaving 12 bases between them.

The rearrangement links TRBV7-2 to TRBJ1-5, with D unresolved. The CDR3 extends over 18 amino acids. From germline, CDR1 is SGHTA and CDR2 FQGNSA. V was trimmed by 2 bases and J by 0 bases, leaving 17 bases between them. The CDR3 loop reads CASSLYSLGGYSNQPQHF. The CDR3 region has the DNA TGTGCCAGCAGCTTATACTCGTTGGGCGGGTATAGCAATCAGCCCCAGCATTTT. Full variable domain (outside the CDR3, taken from reference TRBV7-2 and TRBJ1-5): GAGVSQSPSNKVTEKGKDVELRCDPISGHTALYWYRQSLGQGLEFLIYFQGNSAPDKSGLPSDRFSAERTGGSVSTLTIQRTQQEDSAVYLCASSLYSLGGYSNQPQHFGDGTRLSIL.

The V and J genes are TRBV6-1 and TRBJ1-1; perhaps TRBD1 as D (6 bases). CDR1 and CDR2 (germline): MNHNS, SASEGT. The CDR3 is made up of 18 amino acids. V dropped 3 bases and J dropped 1 base, with 21 bases sitting between them. The CDR3 loop reads CASSDQAGRGTTNTEAFF. In DNA, the CDR3 is TGTGCCAGCAGTGACCAGGCGGGGAGGGGGACCACGAACACTGAAGCTTTCTTT.

This clone was counted once. The chain links TRBV10-1 to TRBJ2-2; 7 bases agree with TRBD1. The CDR3 covers 15 residues. V dropped 1 base and J dropped 7; count of bases not matched to a gene: 6. CDR1 WNHNN and CDR2 SYGVQD come from the germline V gene (reference sequence). The CDR3 here is CASSELRQGVGELFF. CDR3 bases: TGCGCCAGCAGTGAGTTGAGACAGGGTGTCGGGGAGCTGTTTTTT.

The rearrangement links TRBV12-5 to TRBJ2-1; 8 nucleotides line up with TRBD1. The junction had 4 bases not matched to a gene; V was cut back by 6 bases and J by 3 bases. Germline V CDR1 and CDR2: LGHNT, FRNRAP. This CDR3 is built from 14 residues. The CDR3 coding sequence is TGTGCTAGTGGGGGGACAGGAGGCTACAATGAGCAGTTCTTC. Protein product: CASGGTGGYNEQFF.

This chain joins TRBV15 and TRBJ2-7, with 12 nucleotides matching TRBD2. Germline values: CDR1 LNHNV, CDR2 YYDKDF (reference sequence). V shed 2 bases and J 5 bases; nucleotides not matched to a gene: 7. CDR3 length equals 16 residues. Written as DNA, the CDR3 is TGTGCCACCAGCAGACTCACTAGCGGGGGGCCGGACGAGCAGTACTTC. This codes for CATSRLTSGGPDEQYF.

The V gene is TRBV5-1, the J gene TRBJ1-1; a possible D gene is TRBD1 (5 bases). Germline V gene data show CDR1 as SGHRS and CDR2 as YFSETQ. Trimming took off 1 base at V and 5 bases at J, with 6 bases between the two ends. This CDR3 has 12 residues. In nucleotides, the CDR3 is TGCGCCAGCAGCTTGCGGGGGACTGAAGCTTTCTTT. Its protein product is CASSLRGTEAFF.

The chain is built from TRBV10-3 and TRBJ1-1; D perhaps matches TRBD1 (6 bases). Germline CDR1 is ENHRY and CDR2 is SYGVKD. The CDR3 covers 16 residues. V lost 1 base to trimming and J lost 4 bases, with 16 bases between them. As DNA, the CDR3 is TGTGCCATCAGTGAGTATCTACAGGGTAGGGGCACTGAAGCTTTCTTT. Amino acids: CAISEYLQGRGTEAFF.

This chain links TRBV29-1 with TRBJ2-7; TRBD1 is a possible D gene (6 bases). From germline, CDR1 is SQVTM and CDR2 ANQGSEA. Trimming removed 6 bases from V and 1 base from J, with 13 bases in between. The CDR3 is 13 amino acids. CDR3 protein: CSVASGVSYEQYF. CDR3 in DNA: TGCAGCGTCGCCTCAGGGGTTTCCTACGAGCAGTACTTC.

The chain uses TRBV11-2 and TRBJ1-2; TRBD1 agrees at 8 bases. The germline gives CDR1 SGHAT, CDR2 FQNNGV. This CDR3 is 14 amino acids long. The V gene end was trimmed by 0 bases and the J gene end by 8 bases; junction bases not matched to a gene: 5. The CDR3, as DNA: TGTGCCAGCAGCTTAGAGGGACAGGCCGTGGGCTACACCTTC. Its protein product is CASSLEGQAVGYTF.